These T cell receptor beta chains were read from a single sample in a study of ipilimumab plus nivolumab after autologous stem cell transplantation. Produced via immunoSEQ multiplex PCR; TCRdb's table is partial and in-frame only. The data show some 10,000 clones, around 84% seen once. This sample comprised PBMCs, obtained in a trial of ipilimumab plus nivolumab as post-transplant consolidation. These receptors were taken from a male donor with diffuse large B-cell lymphoma. CDR3s include the opening cysteine and the closing phenylalanine or tryptophan. D genes are given only for firm matches. Rows give clone size only sometimes, using once, few, many, or a class for an expanded clone.

D: -; V: TRBV7-6; J: TRBJ1-6; size: -; DNA: TGTGCCAGCAGCTTAGGGGACGATAATTCACCCCTCCACTTT; CDR3: CASSLGDDNSPLHF
D: -; V: TRBV7-6; J: TRBJ2-2; size: -; DNA: TGTGCCAGCAGCTTAGAAGGGGAAACCGGGGAGCTGTTTTTT; CDR3: CASSLEGETGELFF
D: -; V: TRBV7-9; J: TRBJ1-2; size: -; DNA: TGTGCCAGCAGCTTACAGGGGATGGACTATGGCTACACCTTC; CDR3: CASSLQGMDYGYTF
D: -; V: TRBV7-8; J: TRBJ2-7; size: -; DNA: TGTGCCAGCAGCTCCAGCAGGGCCGCCTACGAGCAGTACTTC; CDR3: CASSSSRAAYEQYF
D: -; V: TRBV28; J: TRBJ1-2; size: -; DNA: TGTGCCAGCAGTTTTGCAGGGCCTGAAAATGGCTACACCTTC; CDR3: CASSFAGPENGYTF
D: -; V: TRBV7-7; J: TRBJ1-5; size: few; DNA: TGTGCTAGCAGCCTGGACACGTTCGACAATAGCAATCAGCCCCAGCATTTT; CDR3: CASSLDTFDNSNQPQHF
D: -; V: TRBV5-6; J: TRBJ1-4; size: -; DNA: TGTGCCAGCAGCTTAGTTAATGAAAAACTGTTTTTT; CDR3: CASSLVNEKLFF
D: TRBD1; V: TRBV7-8; J: TRBJ1-5; size: once; DNA: TGTGCCAGCAGCACCCGACCAGAGACAGGGGGCATTACGGGCAATCAGCCCCAGCATTTT; CDR3: CASSTRPETGGITGNQPQHF
D: TRBD1; V: TRBV5-1; J: TRBJ2-2; size: -; DNA: TGCGCCAGCAGCCCCTCGGACAGGGTTTTCACCGGGGAGCTGTTTTTT; CDR3: CASSPSDRVFTGELFF
D: -; V: TRBV5-4; J: TRBJ1-2; size: -; DNA: TGTGCCAGCAGCTTGGACAGGGATTACGGCTACACCTTC; CDR3: CASSLDRDYGYTF
D: -; V: TRBV5-6; J: TRBJ1-4; size: -; DNA: TGTGCCAGCAGCAATGGTAATTTTGAAAAACTGTTTTTT; CDR3: CASSNGNFEKLFF
D: -; V: TRBV5-6; J: TRBJ1-1; size: -; DNA: TGTGCCAGCAGCTTTTTCAGCACTGAAGCTTTCTTT; CDR3: CASSFFSTEAFF
D: TRBD2; V: TRBV4-1; J: TRBJ2-5; size: -; DNA: TGCGCCAGCAGCCCTTGGGGAGCGGGGGGACAAGAGACCCAGTACTTC; CDR3: CASSPWGAGGQETQYF
D: -; V: TRBV7-3; J: TRBJ2-7; size: once; DNA: TGTGCCAGCAGCTTACTTGCCCAGACGAGCTCCTACGAGCAGTACTTC; CDR3: CASSLLAQTSSYEQYF
D: -; V: TRBV5-4; J: TRBJ2-7; size: -; DNA: TGTGCCAGCAGCAATTCTAAGACTAGTGGAGAGCAGTACTTC; CDR3: CASSNSKTSGEQYF
D: TRBD1; V: TRBV6-6; J: TRBJ1-5; size: once; DNA: TGTGCCAGCAGTACCAGGACAGGGGAGGATCAGCCCCAGCATTTT; CDR3: CASSTRTGEDQPQHF
D: TRBD1; V: TRBV28; J: TRBJ2-2; size: -; DNA: TGTGCCAGCAGTTCGGACAGGTCGGGCGGGGAGCTGTTTTTT; CDR3: CASSSDRSGGELFF
D: -; V: TRBV7-2; J: TRBJ2-5; size: -; DNA: TGTGCCAGCAGTCTCAGTGTTTCGGGACAAGAGACCCAGTACTTC; CDR3: CASSLSVSGQETQYF
D: -; V: TRBV28; J: TRBJ1-2; size: few; DNA: TGTGCCAGCAGACTAGAACAGGGATTTAAGGGCTATGGCTACACCTTC; CDR3: CASRLEQGFKGYGYTF
D: TRBD1; V: TRBV28; J: TRBJ1-4; size: -; DNA: TGTGCCAGCAGTTTTGTTACAGGGGCTGGGGATAATGAAAAACTGTTTTTT; CDR3: CASSFVTGAGDNEKLFF
D: TRBD2; V: TRBV10-2; J: TRBJ2-2; size: -; DNA: TGCGCCAGCAGGGTAGCGGGGGGGCCCGGGGAGCTGTTTTTT; CDR3: CASRVAGGPGELFF
D: TRBD1; V: TRBV19; J: TRBJ2-1; size: -; DNA: TGTGCCAGTAGTATAGCGGGACAGCCTACCTACAATGAGCAGTTCTTC; CDR3: CASSIAGQPTYNEQFF
D: TRBD2; V: TRBV6-1; J: TRBJ2-3; size: -; DNA: TGTGCCAGCAGTGAAGTTCTAGCGGGGGTACTTTCAGATACGCAGTATTTT; CDR3: CASSEVLAGVLSDTQYF
D: TRBD1; V: TRBV15; J: TRBJ2-7; size: once; DNA: TGTGCCACCAGAAAGCAACCCGGGACAGGGGGCTACGAGCAGTACTTC; CDR3: CATRKQPGTGGYEQYF
D: -; V: TRBV15; J: TRBJ2-2; size: -; DNA: TGTGCCACCAGCACTTCCGGGACAAGTACCGGGGAGCTGTTTTTT; CDR3: CATSTSGTSTGELFF
D: TRBD1; V: TRBV28; J: TRBJ2-5; size: -; DNA: TGTGCCAGCAGTCCAGCCGGACAGGAAGAGACCCAGTACTTC; CDR3: CASSPAGQEETQYF
D: TRBD1; V: TRBV6-6; J: TRBJ1-3; size: -; DNA: TGTGCCAGCAGGACAGGGGGGTCCTCTGGAAACACCATATATTTT; CDR3: CASRTGGSSGNTIYF
D: -; V: TRBV4-1; J: TRBJ2-7; size: large; DNA: TGCGCCAGCAGCCAAGATAAGGACGGATACTACGAGCAGTACTTC; CDR3: CASSQDKDGYYEQYF
D: TRBD2; V: TRBV5-1; J: TRBJ2-1; size: -; DNA: TGCGCCAGCAGCTCGACTAGCGGAGTTAACAATGAGCAGTTCTTC; CDR3: CASSSTSGVNNEQFF
D: -; V: TRBV5-1; J: TRBJ2-3; size: -; DNA: TGCGCCAGCAGCCGTGGGGACAGCACAGATACGCAGTATTTT; CDR3: CASSRGDSTDTQYF
D: -; V: TRBV29-1; J: TRBJ2-1; size: -; DNA: TGCAGCGTTGATCGGTCCCCCAATGAGCAGTTCTTC; CDR3: CSVDRSPNEQFF
D: -; V: TRBV6-6; J: TRBJ2-1; size: -; DNA: TGTGCCAGCAGTTACTCAGGGACCTTTGGGAATGAGCAGTTCTTC; CDR3: CASSYSGTFGNEQFF
D: TRBD1; V: TRBV4-1; J: TRBJ1-1; size: -; DNA: TGCGCCAGCAGCCAAGGGGGGCGGACAGGGTACACTGAAGCTTTCTTT; CDR3: CASSQGGRTGYTEAFF
D: -; V: TRBV25-1; J: TRBJ2-1; size: -; DNA: TGTGCCAGCAGTGAGGGAAGGAATGAGCAGTTCTTC; CDR3: CASSEGRNEQFF
D: -; V: TRBV6-6; J: TRBJ2-5; size: -; DNA: TGTGCCAGCAGCCACAACCAAGAGACCCAGTACTTC; CDR3: CASSHNQETQYF
D: TRBD1; V: TRBV6-5; J: TRBJ2-7; size: few; DNA: TGTGCCAGCAGGGGAGGGACAGGGGACGAGCAGTACTTC; CDR3: CASRGGTGDEQYF
D: -; V: TRBV27; J: TRBJ1-1; size: -; DNA: TGTGCCAGCAGTTTATCGTACGGTGTAGGGGCTTTCTTT; CDR3: CASSLSYGVGAFF
D: -; V: TRBV30; J: TRBJ1-4; size: -; DNA: TGTGCCTGGGTACCAGGGGTGTCTAATGAAAAACTGTTTTTT; CDR3: CAWVPGVSNEKLFF
D: -; V: TRBV6-4; J: TRBJ1-5; size: -; DNA: TGTGCCAGCAGTGACTTTATACAACAGGGATTCAATCAGCCCCAGCATTTT; CDR3: CASSDFIQQGFNQPQHF
D: -; V: TRBV7-2; J: TRBJ2-7; size: -; DNA: TGTGCCAGCAGCTTCAACAGGGGACCGGAGGGGCAATACTTC; CDR3: CASSFNRGPEGQYF
D: TRBD1; V: TRBV29-1; J: TRBJ2-3; size: -; DNA: TGCAGCGTTTCGGCCGACAGGGGTATTGGGGCAGATACGCAGTATTTT; CDR3: CSVSADRGIGADTQYF
D: TRBD1; V: TRBV7-2; J: TRBJ2-4; size: -; DNA: TGTGCCAGCAGCTTAACGGGAAGACCAGGGGGCCCCAGCATTCAGTACTTC; CDR3: CASSLTGRPGGPSIQYF
D: -; V: TRBV11-3; J: TRBJ2-7; size: -; DNA: TGTGCCAGCAGCTTAGACCGGAGCGAGCAGTACTTC; CDR3: CASSLDRSEQYF
D: -; V: TRBV9; J: TRBJ1-5; size: once; DNA: TGTGCCAGCTCTGAGAGGAGTGAGTGGGGTCAGCCCCAGCATTTT; CDR3: CASSERSEWGQPQHF
D: TRBD2; V: TRBV28; J: TRBJ2-1; size: -; DNA: TGTGCCAGCAGTCCGACTAGCGGGGGGGCCTATGAGCAGTTCTTC; CDR3: CASSPTSGGAYEQFF
D: TRBD1; V: TRBV7-9; J: TRBJ2-3; size: few; DNA: TGTGCCAGCAGCTTAGTAGGGGCCAGGGGGTACTGGGCAGATACGCAGTATTTT; CDR3: CASSLVGARGYWADTQYF